The entry below gives a single TCR beta chain sequence along with its context. One entry per CDR3 protein results from TCRdb running MiXCR on the RT-PCR reads. The table shows about 960,000 distinct CDR3 sequences, with roughly 18% occurring only once. This CDR3 spans 17 amino acids. The germline CDR1 and CDR2 sequences are LGHNA and YNFKEQ. Trimming at V came to 5 bases and at J to 0 bases, leaving 10 bases not matched to a gene. The data stem from a study of patients and donors after allogeneic stem cell transplantation. The sequenced sample was blood, either unsorted or a sorted T cell fraction (not recorded which). The V call is TRBV4-2, the J call TRBJ2-4, with TRBD2 matching 7 bases. The source is a human donor who was either an allogeneic HSCT recipient or a stem cell or donor lymphocyte infusion donor (not recorded which). It is not recorded whose cells these are; they may come from a transplant donor. This chain's CDR3 is CASSGTGTTLAKNIQYF. DNA of the CDR3: TGTGCCAGCAGCGGAACGGGGACTACCCTAGCCAAAAACATTCAGTACTTC.